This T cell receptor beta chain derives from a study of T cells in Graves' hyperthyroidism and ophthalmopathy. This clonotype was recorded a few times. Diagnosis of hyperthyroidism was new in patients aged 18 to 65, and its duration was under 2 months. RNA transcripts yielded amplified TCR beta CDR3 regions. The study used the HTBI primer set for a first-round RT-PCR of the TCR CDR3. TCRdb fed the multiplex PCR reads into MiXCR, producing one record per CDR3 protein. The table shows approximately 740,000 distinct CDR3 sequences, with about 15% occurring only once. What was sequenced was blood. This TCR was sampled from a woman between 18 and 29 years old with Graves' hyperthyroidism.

CDR3 nucleotide sequence: TGTGCCAGCAGCTTAGCGGTCAGTGGCGGGACCACCACCGGGGAGCTGTTTTTT. Protein: CASSLAVSGGTTTGELFF. The V call is TRBV7-3, the J call TRBJ2-2; D might be TRBD2 (6 bases). The germline V and J ends were trimmed by 2 bases and 4 bases, with 20 bases remaining between them. The CDR3 is 18 residues long. Germline assignment: CDR1 SGHTA and CDR2 FQGTGA.